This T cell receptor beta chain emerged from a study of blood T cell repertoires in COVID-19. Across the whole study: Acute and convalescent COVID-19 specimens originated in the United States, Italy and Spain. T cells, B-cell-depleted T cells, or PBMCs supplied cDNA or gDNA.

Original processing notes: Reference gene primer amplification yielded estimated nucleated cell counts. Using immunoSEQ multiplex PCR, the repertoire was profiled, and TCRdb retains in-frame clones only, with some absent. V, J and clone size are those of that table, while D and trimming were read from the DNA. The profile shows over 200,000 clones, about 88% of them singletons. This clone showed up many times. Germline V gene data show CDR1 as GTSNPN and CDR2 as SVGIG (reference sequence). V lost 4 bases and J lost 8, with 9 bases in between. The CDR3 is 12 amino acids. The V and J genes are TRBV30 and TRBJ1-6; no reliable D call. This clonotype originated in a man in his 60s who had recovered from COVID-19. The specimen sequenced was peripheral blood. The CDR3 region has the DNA TGTGCCTGGACTCTCCAGGATTCACCCCTCCACTTT. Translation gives CAWTLQDSPLHF.